This T cell receptor (beta chain) was observed in a study of blood T cell repertoires in COVID-19. Measured with immunoSEQ multiplex PCR; TCRdb has only the in-frame clones, and not every one. The sample holds 200,000 or so clones; roughly 87% are singletons and the top ten take 1.5% to 2%. This clone was observed a single time. This CDR3 contains 13 residues. V lost 7 bases and J lost 14, with 21 bases in between. CDR1 and CDR2 from the germline V gene are MDHEN and SYDVKM. The chain joins TRBV28 to TRBJ1-5; D possibly corresponds to TRBD1 (5 bases). Sample: peripheral blood. The clonotype comes from a man aged 35 to 55 with active or convalescent COVID-19. The CDR3 here is CASIGWQAGVKHF. CDR3 sequence (DNA): TGTGCCAGCATAGGTTGGCAAGCGGGGGTAAAGCATTTT.